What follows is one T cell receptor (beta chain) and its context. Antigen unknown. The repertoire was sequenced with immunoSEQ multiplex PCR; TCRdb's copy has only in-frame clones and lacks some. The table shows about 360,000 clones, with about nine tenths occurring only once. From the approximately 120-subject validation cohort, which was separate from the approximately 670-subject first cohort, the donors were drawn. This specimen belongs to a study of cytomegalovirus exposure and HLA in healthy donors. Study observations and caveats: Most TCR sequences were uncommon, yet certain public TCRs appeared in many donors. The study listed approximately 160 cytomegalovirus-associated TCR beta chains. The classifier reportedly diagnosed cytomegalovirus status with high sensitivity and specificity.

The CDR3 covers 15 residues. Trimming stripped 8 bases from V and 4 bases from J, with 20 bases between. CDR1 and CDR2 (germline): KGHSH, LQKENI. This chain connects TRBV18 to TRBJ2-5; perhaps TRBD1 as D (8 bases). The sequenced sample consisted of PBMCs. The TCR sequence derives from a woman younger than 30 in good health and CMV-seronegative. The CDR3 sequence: CASREGTGRGETQYF. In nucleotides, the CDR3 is TGTGCCAGCAGGGAGGGGACAGGAAGAGGAGAGACCCAGTACTTC.